What follows are 20 T cell receptor beta chains derived from one specimen sequenced in a study of blood T cell repertoires in COVID-19. This table comes from immunoSEQ multiplex PCR, and its TCRdb copy is limited to in-frame clones, with some not included. Of under 300,000 clones detected, roughly 80% appear once; the ten largest clones hold nearly 5%. Sequenced sample: peripheral blood. The source is a woman over 75 with active or convalescent COVID-19.

This clone was observed a handful of times. This chain links TRBV3-1 (or the pseudogene TRBV3-2) with TRBJ1-1; no reliable D call. V was cut by 4 bases and J by 6 bases, with 9 bases left in between. This CDR3 spans 12 amino acids. Germline loops: CDR1 LGHDT, CDR2 YNNKEL (reference sequence). The CDR3 loop reads CASSLPPSEAFF. In DNA, the CDR3 is TGTGCCAGCAGCCTCCCTCCCTCTGAAGCTTTCTTT.

In nucleotides, the CDR3 is TGCGCCAGCAGCCTCAGGGCTGGGGCCAACGTCCTGACTTTC. This gives the protein CASSLRAGANVLTF. The rearrangement joins TRBV5-1 to TRBJ2-6, with a possible D match to TRBD1 (5 bases). V was cut by 4 bases and J by 2 bases, with 7 bases left in between. Looked up from germline, CDR1 is SGHRS and CDR2 is YFSETQ. The CDR3 has 14 residues.

In DNA, the CDR3 is TGTGCCAGCTCACCTGACGGGGGGCCAGGGGATGAGCAGTTCTTC. Translating it yields CASSPDGGPGDEQFF. The chain joins TRBV18 to TRBJ2-1; D is perhaps TRBD2 (7 bases). The CDR3 extends over 15 amino acids. Germline CDR1 KGHSH, CDR2 LQKENI. Trimming took off 3 bases at V and 8 bases at J, with 17 bases between the two ends.

The chain combines TRBV5-6 with TRBJ2-5; TRBD1 might be the D (6 bases). Germline V gives CDR1 SGHDT, CDR2 YYEEEE. The CDR3 is 14 amino acids. Trimming took off 2 bases at V and 0 bases at J, with 8 bases between the two ends. CDR3 region: CASSLGQYQETQYF. CDR3 bases: TGTGCCAGCAGCTTAGGACAGTACCAAGAGACCCAGTACTTC.

This clone was counted between two and nine times. The CDR3 sequence: CASRPPDYGYTF. CDR3 DNA: TGTGCCAGCAGACCTCCAGACTATGGCTACACCTTC. The J gene is TRBJ1-2, the V gene TRBV28; no reliable D call. This CDR3 region has 12 residues. CDR1 is MDHEN and CDR2 is SYDVKM in the germline V gene. V was cut by 6 bases and J by 3 bases, with 8 bases left in between.

This clone was recorded once. In nucleotides, the CDR3 is TGTGCCAGCAGCTTTAATGAAAAACTGTTTTTT. Its translation is CASSFNEKLFF. The chain uses TRBV12-3 or TRBV12-4 and TRBJ1-4; D is unresolved. The CDR3 is 11 amino acids. Trimming took 6 bases from V and 4 from J, leaving 3 bases between them.

This clone has a handful of counts. The J gene is TRBJ2-6, the V gene TRBV3-1 (or the pseudogene TRBV3-2); the D gene is possibly TRBD1 (5 bases). Germline CDR1 reads LGHDT; CDR2 reads YNNKEL (reference sequence). The CDR3 runs to 17 residues. V was cut by 1 base and J by 0 bases, with 10 bases left in between. Here the CDR3 reads CASSQGGSLSGANVLTF. In DNA, the CDR3 is TGTGCCAGCAGCCAAGGGGGCAGCCTCTCTGGGGCCAACGTCCTGACTTTC.

The rearrangement joins TRBV5-8 to TRBJ1-2; 9 bases agree with TRBD1. CDR1 is SGHTS, CDR2 YDEGEE, per germline. There are 14 residues in the CDR3. V lost 0 bases to trimming and J lost 8 bases; unmatched junction nucleotides: 5. The CDR3 is CASSLGEDRGGYTF. The CDR3 coding sequence is TGTGCCAGCAGCTTGGGCGAGGACAGGGGCGGCTACACCTTC.

This clone was detected a few times. The J gene is TRBJ2-3, the V gene TRBV5-4, with D possibly TRBD1 on 5 matching bases. Germline V lookup: CDR1 SGHNT, CDR2 YYREEE (reference sequence). The CDR3 runs 14 residues. Trimming shortened V by 4 bases and J by 2 bases, and 11 bases separated the two germline ends. The CDR3 reads CASSEDIFTDTQYF. The CDR3 coding sequence is TGTGCCAGCAGCGAGGACATTTTCACAGATACGCAGTATTTT.

This sequence joins TRBV4-2 and TRBJ1-2, with unresolved D. Germline values: CDR1 LGHNA, CDR2 YNFKEQ. V gave up 0 bases and J gave up 8 bases, with 13 bases separating them. The CDR3 covers 14 residues. CDR3 residues: CASSQDERPGGYTF. CDR3 in DNA: TGTGCCAGCAGCCAAGATGAACGCCCGGGAGGCTACACCTTC.

The chain combines TRBV28 with TRBJ2-1; 7 bases fit TRBD1. Per the germline V gene, CDR1 is MDHEN and CDR2 is SYDVKM. V dropped 2 bases and J dropped 6; count of bases not matched to a gene: 7. The CDR3 loop spans 15 amino acids. The chain's CDR3 is CASSLPRDSLNEQFF. CDR3 bases: TGTGCCAGCAGTTTACCTAGGGACAGCCTCAATGAGCAGTTCTTC.

J is TRBJ2-1 and V is TRBV9, with 8 positions matching TRBD2. Germline V gives CDR1 SGDLS, CDR2 YYNGEE. The CDR3 consists of 15 residues. V lost 2 bases and J lost 4; bases outside the gene matches: 5. The CDR3 DNA reads as TGTGCCAGCAGCGTCACTAGCGGAGTATACAATGAGCAGTTCTTC. As protein: CASSVTSGVYNEQFF.

Ten or more counts support this clone. The chain recombines TRBV7-9 with TRBJ2-2, with 9 bases fitting TRBD1. Germline V gene lookup returns CDR1 SEHNR and CDR2 FQNEAQ (reference sequence). Trimming removed 8 bases from V and 4 bases from J; junction bases left unmatched: 5. The CDR3 has 14 amino acids. This CDR3 is CASGGQGRTGELFF. The CDR3 bases are TGTGCCAGCGGCGGACAGGGGCGCACCGGGGAGCTGTTTTTT.

The CDR3 sequence: CASSPRLLEELFF. The CDR3 coding sequence is TGTGCCAGCTCACCACGACTCCTCGAGGAGCTGTTTTTT. V and J are TRBV18 and TRBJ2-2; D gene uncertain. V lost 1 base and J 10 bases, leaving 10 bases between the germline ends. The CDR3 has 13 residues. Germline CDR1 and CDR2: KGHSH and LQKENI.

The J gene is TRBJ1-4, the V gene TRBV5-1; TRBD1 matches at 8 bases. From germline, CDR1 is SGHRS and CDR2 YFSETQ. CDR3 length equals 16 residues. Trimming removed 1 base from V and 1 base from J; junction bases left unmatched: 3. The CDR3 loop is CASSLPQGVTNEKLFF. CDR3 sequence (DNA): TGCGCCAGCAGCTTGCCACAGGGGGTAACTAATGAAAAACTGTTTTTT.

V and J are TRBV3-1 (or the pseudogene TRBV3-2) and TRBJ1-6, with 8 bases lining up with TRBD1. This CDR3 contains 14 residues. The germline V gene has CDR1 LGHDT and CDR2 YNNKEL (reference sequence). V was pared by 4 bases and J by 16 bases, with 12 bases of the junction left unmatched. Written as DNA, the CDR3 is TGTGCCAGCAGCCCTAGACAGGGGTCTTCTGCTCTCCACTTT. Its protein product is CASSPRQGSSALHF.

The V call is TRBV5-1, the J call TRBJ2-1; TRBD2 matches 7 bases. Losses at the gene ends were 6 bases for V and 6 bases for J; bases not matched to a gene: 12. The CDR3 length is 15 residues. The germline V gene encodes CDR1 SGHRS and CDR2 YFSETQ. The CDR3 protein is CASTQLASGGNEQFF. CDR3 DNA sequence: TGCGCCAGCACTCAACTAGCGTCCGGGGGCAATGAGCAGTTCTTC. The entire variable domain, with the rest obtained from reference TRBV5-1 and TRBJ2-1, is as follows: KAGVTQTPRYLIKTRGQQVTLSCSPISGHRSVSWYQQTPGQGLQFLFEYFSETQRNKGNFPGRFSGRQFSNSRSEMNVSTLELGDSALYLCASTQLASGGNEQFFGPGTRLTVL.

This rearrangement joins TRBV6-1 to TRBJ2-5; 8 bases are a match to TRBD2. The CDR3 totals 17 residues. The germline V gene encodes CDR1 MNHNS and CDR2 SASEGT. V gave up 2 bases and J gave up 2 bases; unmatched junction bases: 10. The CDR3 loop is CASSERRRGDRQETQYF. CDR3 bases: TGTGCCAGCAGTGAAAGAAGGCGGGGGGACCGGCAAGAGACCCAGTACTTC.

The V and J genes are TRBV19 and TRBJ2-7; 10 bases fit TRBD2. Losses at the gene ends were 5 bases for V and 5 bases for J; bases not matched to a gene: 3. The germline V gene has CDR1 LNHDA and CDR2 SQIVND (reference sequence). The CDR3 contains 13 residues. The CDR3, as DNA: TGTGCCAGTAGTCTAGCGGGAGCTGACGAGCAGTACTTC. Translating gives CASSLAGADEQYF.

This chain joins TRBV30 and TRBJ1-1; 8 nucleotides match TRBD1. Germline V gives CDR1 GTSNPN, CDR2 SVGIG (reference sequence). The V gene end was trimmed by 8 bases and the J gene end by 5 bases; junction bases not matched to a gene: 4. This CDR3 has 11 amino acids. Written as DNA, the CDR3 is TGTGCCGGACAGGGTTTTACTGAAGCTTTCTTT. This gives the protein CAGQGFTEAFF.